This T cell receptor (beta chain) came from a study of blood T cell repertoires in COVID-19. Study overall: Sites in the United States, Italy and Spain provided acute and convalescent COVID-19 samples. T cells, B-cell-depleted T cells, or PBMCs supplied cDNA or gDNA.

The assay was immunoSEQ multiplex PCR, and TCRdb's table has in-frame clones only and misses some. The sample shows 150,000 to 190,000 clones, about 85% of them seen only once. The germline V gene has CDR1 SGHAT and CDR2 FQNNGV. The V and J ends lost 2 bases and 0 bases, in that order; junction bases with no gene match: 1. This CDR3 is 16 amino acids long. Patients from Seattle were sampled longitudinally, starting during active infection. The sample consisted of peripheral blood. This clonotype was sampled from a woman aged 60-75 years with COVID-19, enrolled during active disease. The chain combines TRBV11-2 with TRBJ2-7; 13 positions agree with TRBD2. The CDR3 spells CASSLRTSGSSYEQYF. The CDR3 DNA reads TGTGCCAGCAGCTTAAGGACTAGCGGGAGCTCCTACGAGCAGTACTTC.